This TCR beta chain was captured by sequencing in a study of breast tumors, draining lymph nodes, adjacent tissues. This clonotype was seen ten or more times. The antigen is undetermined. Points from the study as a whole: The data were judged consistent with most tumor T cells coming from lymph node and expanding in tumor. Compared with lymph nodes, tumors were less diverse; compared with nontumor tissue, more. That most tumor T cells come from lymph nodes remained unproven.

Germline V gene lookup returns CDR1 SGHTA and CDR2 FQGNSA. The CDR3 runs 12 residues. V dropped 3 bases and J dropped 6 bases, with 9 bases sitting between them. TCRdb redid the calling of the multiplex PCR reads with MiXCR, one entry per CDR3 protein. Of 180,000 or so distinct CDR3 sequences in the sample, 31% were seen once. Breast cancer patients provided tissue from their axillary draining lymph nodes. The sequencing sample was made of axillary lymph node tissue. J is TRBJ2-7 and V is TRBV7-2; weak D call: TRBD2 (6 bases). The receptor was isolated from a female donor with breast cancer. Some clones in this sample may be carry-over from other donors' samples. The CDR3 bases are TGTGCCAGCAGCTTGGAGGGTAGCGAGCAGTACTTC. It is translated as CASSLEGSEQYF.